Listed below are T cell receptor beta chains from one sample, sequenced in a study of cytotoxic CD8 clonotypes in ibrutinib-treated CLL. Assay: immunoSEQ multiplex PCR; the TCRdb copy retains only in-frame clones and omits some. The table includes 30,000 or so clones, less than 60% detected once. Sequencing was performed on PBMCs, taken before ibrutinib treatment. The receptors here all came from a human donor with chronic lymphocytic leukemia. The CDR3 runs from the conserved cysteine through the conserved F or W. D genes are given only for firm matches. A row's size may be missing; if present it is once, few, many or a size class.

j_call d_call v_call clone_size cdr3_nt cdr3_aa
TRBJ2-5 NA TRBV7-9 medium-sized TGTGCCAGCAGCTTAGTTGGGGGAGTAAAGACCCAGTACTTC CASSLVGGVKTQYF
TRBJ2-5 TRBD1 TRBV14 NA TGTGCCAGCAGCCTGCGACAACTAGGCAGGGGGGAGACCCAGTACTTC CASSLRQLGRGETQYF
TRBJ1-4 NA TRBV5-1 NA TGCGCCAGCAGCTTGGAACTCGGTGCAACTAATGAAAAACTGTTTTTT CASSLELGATNEKLFF
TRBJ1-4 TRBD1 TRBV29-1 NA TGCAGCGTTGAAAAGGACAGGGGGACTGAAAAACTGTTTTTT CSVEKDRGTEKLFF
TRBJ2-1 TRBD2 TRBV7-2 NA TGTGCCAGCAGCTCGACTAGCGGAATAAACAATGAGCAGTTCTTC CASSSTSGINNEQFF
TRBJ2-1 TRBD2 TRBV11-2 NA TGTGCCAGCAGCTTAGGTCTGGCGGGAGAGAATGAGCAGTTCTTC CASSLGLAGENEQFF
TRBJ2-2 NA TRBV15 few TGTGCCACCAGCCTTGGGACCGGGGAGCTGTTTTTT CATSLGTGELFF
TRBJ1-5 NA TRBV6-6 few TGTGCCAGCACCACTATAACCGGGAGGCGCAATCAGCCCCAGCATTTT CASTTITGRRNQPQHF
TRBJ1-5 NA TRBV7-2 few TGTGCCAGCAGCTCGAGTAGCAATCAGCCCCAGCATTTT CASSSSSNQPQHF
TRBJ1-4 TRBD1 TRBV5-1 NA TGCGCCAGCAGACCTATGACAGGGGGCGATGAAAAACTGTTTTTT CASRPMTGGDEKLFF
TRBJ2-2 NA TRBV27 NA TGTGCCAGCAGTTCCCCCAGGGACAACGCGAACACCGGGGAGCTGTTTTTT CASSSPRDNANTGELFF
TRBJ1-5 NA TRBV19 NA TGTGCCAGTAGTATAGGGGGGTCCAATCAGCCCCAGCATTTT CASSIGGSNQPQHF
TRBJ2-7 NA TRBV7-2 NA TGTGCCAGCAGCCAAACCTCGGAACGCTGGAGCAGTCTCTTCGAGCAGTACTTC CASSQTSERWSSLFEQYF
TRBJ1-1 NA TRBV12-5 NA TGTGCTAGTGGTCCTTGGGTAGCTGAAGCTTTCTTT CASGPWVAEAFF
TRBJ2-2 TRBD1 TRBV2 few TGTGCCAGCATAAGGGACAGAGTCACCGGGGAGCTGTTTTTT CASIRDRVTGELFF
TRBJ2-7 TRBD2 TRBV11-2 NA TGTGCCAGCAGCTTACGACTAGCGGGATCCTACGAGCAGTACTTC CASSLRLAGSYEQYF
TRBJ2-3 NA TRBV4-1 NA TGCGCCAGCAGCCAAGACGGTCAGGTGGTGGATACGCAGTATTTT CASSQDGQVVDTQYF
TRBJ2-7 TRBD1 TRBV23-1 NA TGCGCCAGCAGTCAATCGAAGCCCTCACTAGGACAGGGGTCAACCTACGAGCAGTACTTC CASSQSKPSLGQGSTYEQYF
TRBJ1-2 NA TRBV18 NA TGTGCCAGCTCACCAATCCGACAGGCGTACTATGGCTACACCTTC CASSPIRQAYYGYTF
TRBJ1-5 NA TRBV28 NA TGTGCCAGCAGTTCGACGACCTGGGGGCAGCCCCAGCATTTT CASSSTTWGQPQHF
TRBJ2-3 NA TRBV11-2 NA TGTGCCAGCAGCTTACTTGTAGCTGGCACAGATACGCAGTATTTT CASSLLVAGTDTQYF
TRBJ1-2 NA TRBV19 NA TGTGCCAGTAGTATTGGGCACGGGATCTATGGCTACACCTTC CASSIGHGIYGYTF
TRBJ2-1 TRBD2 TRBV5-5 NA TGTGCCAGCAGCTCTCCAAGCGGGAGGGCCCGTTATTACAATGAGCAGTTCTTC CASSSPSGRARYYNEQFF
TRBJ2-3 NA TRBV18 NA TGTGCCAGCTCACCACGGGTTGATAGCCCAGATACGCAGTATTTT CASSPRVDSPDTQYF
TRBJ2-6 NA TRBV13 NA TGTGCCAGCAGCTTCCGGGGAGACAGTACAAGCTCTGGGGCCAACGTCCTGACTTTC CASSFRGDSTSSGANVLTF
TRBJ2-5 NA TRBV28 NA TGTGCCAGCAGTTTAGGCTCGGCGGGATTTCAAGAGACCCAGTACTTC CASSLGSAGFQETQYF
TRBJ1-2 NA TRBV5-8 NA TGTGCCAGCGGGTCCCTCTATGGCTACACCTTC CASGSLYGYTF
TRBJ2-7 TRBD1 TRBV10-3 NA TGTGCCATCAGTGACGGGACAGGGGGCGCTTTCTACGAGCAGTACTTC CAISDGTGGAFYEQYF
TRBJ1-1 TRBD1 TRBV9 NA TGTGCCAGCAGCGGCCACAGGGGGCCGGCTTTCTTT CASSGHRGPAFF
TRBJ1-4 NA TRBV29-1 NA TGCAGCGTTCAGCCGGGATGGGGTGAAAAACTGTTTTTT CSVQPGWGEKLFF
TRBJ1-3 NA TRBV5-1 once TGCGCCAGCAGCTTGTTTGTAGGGGCGCCCTTCTCTGGAAACACCATATATTTT CASSLFVGAPFSGNTIYF
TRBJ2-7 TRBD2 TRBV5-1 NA TGCGCCAGCAGCTTGGGAGGAGGACTAGCGCCATACGAGCAGTACTTC CASSLGGGLAPYEQYF
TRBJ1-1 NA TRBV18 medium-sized TGTGCCAGCTCACCGGTCGGTGGCGCTGAAGCTTTCTTT CASSPVGGAEAFF
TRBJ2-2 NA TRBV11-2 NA TGTGCCAGCAGCCCTGACGGTGATAGCACCGGGGAGCTGTTTTTT CASSPDGDSTGELFF
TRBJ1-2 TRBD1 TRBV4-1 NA TGCGCCAGCAGCCTGGGACAGGCATATGGCTACACCTTC CASSLGQAYGYTF
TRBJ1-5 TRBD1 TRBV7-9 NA TGTGCCAGCAGCTCCTCGACAGGGAATCAGCCCCAGCATTTT CASSSSTGNQPQHF
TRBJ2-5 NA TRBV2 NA TGTGCCAGCAAGGAAGAAGAGACCCAGTACTTC CASKEEETQYF
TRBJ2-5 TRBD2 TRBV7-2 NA TGTGCCAGCAGCTTAGCCCCGGGTAGCGGGGCTCAAGAGACCCAGTACTTC CASSLAPGSGAQETQYF
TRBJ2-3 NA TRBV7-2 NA TGTGCCAGCAGCGCAGGAGAGGGCAGGGATACGCAGTATTTT CASSAGEGRDTQYF
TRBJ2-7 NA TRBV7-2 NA TGTGCCAGCACCGAGATGGAGGGGTTCGACTACGAGCAGTACTTC CASTEMEGFDYEQYF
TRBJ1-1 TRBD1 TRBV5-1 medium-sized TGCGCCAGCCAGACAGGGGTGGCGAACACTGAAGCTTTCTTT CASQTGVANTEAFF